This passage covers 3 T cell receptor beta chains from one sample sequenced in a study of T cell responses to AZD1222 COVID-19 vaccine. The method was immunoSEQ multiplex PCR; TCRdb's version includes in-frame clones alone and lacks a portion of them. The table shows roughly 100,000 clones, with roughly 90% occurring only once. Sample: peripheral blood, taken on day 0 of AZD1222 vaccination. These receptor sequences come from an adult in good health.

The genes are TRBV28 and TRBJ2-7, with D perhaps TRBD1 (7 bases). V was shortened by 6 bases and J by 3 bases, with 12 bases between the two germline ends. There are 13 residues in the CDR3. CDR1 and CDR2 (germline): MDHEN, SYDVKM. The CDR3 coding sequence is TGTGCCAGCAGGGAGGGACAGAACTACGAGCAGTACTTC. The encoded protein is CASREGQNYEQYF. Full variable domain (missing parts from reference TRBV28 and TRBJ2-7): DVKVTQSSRYLVKRTGEKVFLECVQDMDHENMFWYRQDPGLGLRLIYFSYDVKMKEKGDIPEGYSVSREKKERFSLILESASTNQTSMYLCASREGQNYEQYFGPGTRLTVT.

The chain combines TRBV30 with TRBJ2-5; the D gene is possibly TRBD2 (6 bases). The CDR3 contains 14 residues. V was trimmed by 4 bases and J by 5 bases, leaving 17 bases between them. Germline CDR1 is GTSNPN and CDR2 is SVGIG (reference sequence). In DNA form, the CDR3 reads TGTGCCTGGACCCTGGGGGGTTTCCGGGAGACCCAGTACTTC. It is translated as CAWTLGGFRETQYF.

This CDR3 is CASSYQASSYNEQFF. CDR3 nucleotides: TGTGCCAGCAGCTATCAGGCTAGCTCCTACAATGAGCAGTTCTTC. J is TRBJ2-1 and V is TRBV11-2; D is uncertain. Trimming left V 4 bases short and J 0 bases short, with 10 bases between. This CDR3 has 15 residues. Germline-derived CDR1 and CDR2 are SGHAT and FQNNGV.